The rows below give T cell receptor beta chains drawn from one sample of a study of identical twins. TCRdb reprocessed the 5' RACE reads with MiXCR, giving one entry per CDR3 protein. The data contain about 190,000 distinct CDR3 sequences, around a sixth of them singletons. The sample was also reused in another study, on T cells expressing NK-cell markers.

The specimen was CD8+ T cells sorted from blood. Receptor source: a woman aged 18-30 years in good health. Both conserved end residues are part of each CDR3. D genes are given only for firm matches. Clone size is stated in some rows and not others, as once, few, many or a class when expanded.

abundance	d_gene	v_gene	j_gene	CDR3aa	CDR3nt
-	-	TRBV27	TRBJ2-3	CASSSKAGAAQYF	TGTGCCAGCAGTTCCAAGGCGGGGGCTGCGCAGTATTTT
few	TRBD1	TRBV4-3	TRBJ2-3	CASSLRQGGPDTQYF	TGCGCCAGCAGCCTAAGACAGGGGGGTCCAGATACGCAGTATTTT
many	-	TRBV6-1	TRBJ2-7	CASTSSGVGYEQYF	TGTGCCAGCACGTCATCAGGGGTGGGCTACGAGCAGTACTTC
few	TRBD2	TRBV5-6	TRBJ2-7	CASSLGLAGASYEQYF	TGTGCCAGCAGCTTGGGGCTAGCGGGAGCCTCCTACGAGCAGTACTTC
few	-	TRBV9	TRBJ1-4	CASSVEARGEKLFF	TGTGCCAGCAGCGTAGAAGCCAGGGGTGAAAAACTGTTTTTT
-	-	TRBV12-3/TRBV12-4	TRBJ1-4	CASSLEWKLDEKLFF	TGTGCCAGCAGCTTGGAATGGAAGTTAGATGAAAAACTGTTTTTT
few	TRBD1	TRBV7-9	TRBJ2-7	CASSAGQDEQYF	TGTGCCAGCAGCGCCGGACAGGACGAGCAGTACTTC
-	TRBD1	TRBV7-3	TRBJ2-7	CASSSHDRGDYEQYF	TGTGCCAGCAGCTCCCACGACAGGGGGGATTACGAGCAGTACTTC
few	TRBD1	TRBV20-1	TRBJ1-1	CSASTGPTEAFF	TGCAGTGCTTCGACAGGGCCCACTGAAGCTTTCTTT
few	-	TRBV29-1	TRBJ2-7	CSVASESFYEQYF	TGCAGCGTGGCTAGCGAGAGCTTCTACGAGCAGTACTTC
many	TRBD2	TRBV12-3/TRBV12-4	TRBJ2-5	CASSSPLAGPVETQYF	TGTGCCAGCAGTTCACCCTTAGCGGGGCCCGTTGAGACCCAGTACTTC
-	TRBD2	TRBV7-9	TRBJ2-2	CASSLLLRGNGELFF	TGTGCCAGCAGCTTATTGCTGCGGGGGAACGGGGAGCTGTTTTTT
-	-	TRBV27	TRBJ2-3	CASTQGTPRVTDTQYF	TGTGCCAGCACCCAAGGGACTCCAAGGGTCACAGATACGCAGTATTTT
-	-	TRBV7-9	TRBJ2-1	CASLPESSYNEQFF	TGTGCCAGCCTACCGGAGAGCTCCTACAATGAGCAGTTCTTC
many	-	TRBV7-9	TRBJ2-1	CASSFEEGEQFF	TGTGCCAGCAGCTTCGAGGAGGGTGAGCAGTTCTTC
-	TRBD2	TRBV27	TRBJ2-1	CASASGFFNEQFF	TGTGCCAGCGCTAGCGGTTTCTTCAATGAGCAGTTCTTC
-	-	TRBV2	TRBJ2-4	CASEEWGTTDIQYF	TGTGCCAGCGAAGAGTGGGGGACAACGGACATTCAGTACTTC
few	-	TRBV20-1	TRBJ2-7	CSATWMGEQYF	TGCAGTGCTACGTGGATGGGAGAGCAGTACTTC
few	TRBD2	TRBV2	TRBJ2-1	CASRELAGDYNEQFF	TGTGCCAGCAGAGAACTAGCGGGGGACTACAATGAGCAGTTCTTC
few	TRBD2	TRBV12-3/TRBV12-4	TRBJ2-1	CASMEAGIVNNEQFF	TGTGCCAGCATGGAAGCGGGGATCGTTAATAATGAGCAGTTCTTC
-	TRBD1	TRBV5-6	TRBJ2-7	CASSFGTGRKSQYF	TGTGCCAGCAGCTTCGGGACAGGGCGGAAATCGCAGTACTTC
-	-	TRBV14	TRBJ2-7	CASSQVGGLEQYF	TGTGCCAGCAGCCAAGTTGGGGGGCTCGAGCAGTACTTC
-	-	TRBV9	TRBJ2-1	CASSVGREMFF	TGTGCCAGCAGCGTAGGACGGGAGATGTTCTTC
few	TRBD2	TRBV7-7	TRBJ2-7	CASSALAGGGIGEQYF	TGTGCCAGCAGCGCACTAGCGGGAGGGGGAATAGGCGAGCAGTACTTC
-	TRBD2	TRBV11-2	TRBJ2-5	CASSTGLAGRTETQYF	TGTGCCAGCAGCACGGGACTAGCGGGCCGGACAGAGACCCAGTACTTC
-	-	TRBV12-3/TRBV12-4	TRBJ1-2	CASDGLSNYGYTF	TGTGCCAGCGACGGCTTATCTAACTATGGCTACACCTTC
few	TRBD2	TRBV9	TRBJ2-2	CASSGTSGGSNTGELFF	TGTGCCAGCAGTGGAACTAGCGGGGGCTCGAACACCGGGGAGCTGTTTTTT
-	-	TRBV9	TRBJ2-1	CASSVGTSAYNEQFF	TGTGCCAGCAGCGTAGGGACTTCGGCCTACAATGAGCAGTTCTTC
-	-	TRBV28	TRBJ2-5	CASSGPGLEETQYF	TGTGCCAGCTCTGGTCCAGGGCTGGAAGAGACCCAGTACTTC
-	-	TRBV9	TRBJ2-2	CASSDDYTGELFF	TGTGCCAGCAGCGATGATTACACCGGGGAGCTGTTTTTT
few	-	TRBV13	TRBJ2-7	CASSRGRGSGEQYF	TGTGCCAGCAGCCGGGGGCGTGGTAGTGGTGAGCAGTACTTC
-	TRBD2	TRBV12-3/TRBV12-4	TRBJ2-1	CASRGLAGVSYNEQFF	TGTGCCAGCAGGGGACTAGCGGGAGTCTCCTACAATGAGCAGTTCTTC
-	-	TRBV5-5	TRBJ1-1	CASSEARGTEAFF	TGTGCCAGCAGCGAAGCCCGAGGGACTGAAGCTTTCTTT